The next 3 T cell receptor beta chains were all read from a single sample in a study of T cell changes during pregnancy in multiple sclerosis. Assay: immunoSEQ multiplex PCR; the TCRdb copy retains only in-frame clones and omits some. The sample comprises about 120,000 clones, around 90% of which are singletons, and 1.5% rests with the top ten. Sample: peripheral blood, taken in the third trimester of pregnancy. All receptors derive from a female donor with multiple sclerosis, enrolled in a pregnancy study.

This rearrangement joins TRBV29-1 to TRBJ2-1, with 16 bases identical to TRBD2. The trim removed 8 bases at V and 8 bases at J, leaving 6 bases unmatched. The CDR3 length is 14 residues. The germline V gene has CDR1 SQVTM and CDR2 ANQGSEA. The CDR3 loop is CSTGTSGGAYEQFF. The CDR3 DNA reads TGCAGCACCGGGACTAGCGGGGGGGCGTATGAGCAGTTCTTC.

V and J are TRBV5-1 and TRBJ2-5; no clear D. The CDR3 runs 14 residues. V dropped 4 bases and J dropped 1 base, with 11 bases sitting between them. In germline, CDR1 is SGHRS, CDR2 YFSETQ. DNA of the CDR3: TGCGCCAGCAGCGGAACAGTAGGCCAAGAGACCCAGTACTTC. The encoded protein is CASSGTVGQETQYF.

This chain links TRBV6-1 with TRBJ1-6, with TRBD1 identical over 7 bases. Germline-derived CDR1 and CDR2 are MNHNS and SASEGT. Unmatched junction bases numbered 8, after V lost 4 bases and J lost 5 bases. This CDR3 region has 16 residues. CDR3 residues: CASSVLGQANNSPLHF. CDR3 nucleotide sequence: TGTGCCAGCAGTGTCCTAGGACAGGCGAATAATTCACCCCTCCACTTT.